This T cell receptor beta chain was sequenced in a study of identical twins. This CDR3 is 17 amino acids long. Germline CDR1 is MNHEY and CDR2 is SVGAGI. Germline trimming cut 2 bases from V and 1 base from J; bases unmatched to any gene: 5. Note on this clonotype: Antigen: not known.

TCRdb independently ran MiXCR on the 5' RACE reads; one entry per CDR3 protein. In the table there are roughly 700,000 distinct CDR3 sequences, 8% to 9% of which are singletons. Study-wide points: Beta out-of-frame sequences showed weaker excess twin sharing.

These records were also assigned to another study, of yellow fever vaccine responses in identical twins. That study adds: Twins' vaccine T cell responses reportedly seemed partly convergent and partly personalized.

This clonotype originated in a woman aged 18-29 years in good health. The sample taken for sequencing was PBMCs. This chain uses TRBV6-5 with TRBJ2-5; 12 bases agree with TRBD2. The CDR3 sequence is CASSYRTSGAPQETQYF. The CDR3 DNA reads as TGTGCCAGCAGTTACCGGACTAGCGGGGCTCCCCAAGAGACCCAGTACTTC.